This is a list of T cell receptor beta chains from one sample in a study of preoperative IRX-2 immunotherapy in early breast cancer. TCRdb keeps only in-frame clones here, not all; method: immunoSEQ multiplex PCR. The sample comprises a few thousand clones, approximately 79% of which are singletons, and over 11% rests with the top ten. The sample in question was tumor tissue, obtained after IRX-2 immunotherapy. These receptor sequences come from a human donor with breast cancer. Each CDR3 is given without its conserved first and last residue. The D gene is left open where the match is weak. Some rows have no size entry. The others give once, few or many, or a class for an expanded clone.

clone_size,d_call,v_call,cdr3_aa
NA,NA,TRBV6-8,ASSSQTDNQPQH
NA,TRBD1,TRBV23-1,ASSLRQGYEQY
NA,NA,TRBV12-2,ASRLAKPRDRVKDTQY
few,NA,TRBV11-3,ASSLGPAGNTEAF
large,NA,TRBV11-3,ASSLTGKGGELF
NA,TRBD2,TRBV6-8,ASSEEAGKTYEQY
NA,TRBD2,TRBV6-8,AISRFPVAGGSRDTQY
NA,NA,TRBV29-1,SVDSQGYGYT
NA,NA,TRBV7-5,ASSFRMESTDTQY
NA,NA,TRBV5-1,ASRTTAGDNQPQH
NA,NA,TRBV5-1,ASSLALYTSTDTQY
NA,NA,TRBV5-1,ASSSRTRQNTEAF
NA,NA,TRBV1,ASSQDLGNFYQPQH
NA,TRBD1,TRBV6-8,ASSAAAGTGFAF
once,NA,TRBV29-1,SVSTGTTEAF
NA,NA,TRBV7-4,ASSARWVNTEAF
NA,TRBD1,TRBV5-1,ASSFTGVSTNEKLF
NA,NA,TRBV29-1,SVQGAGKHNEQF
NA,NA,TRBV28,ASSTTRGPNGYT
NA,TRBD1,TRBV6-8,ASSENTGTGSSYEQY
NA,NA,TRBV7-1,ASSWAGLNTEAF
large,TRBD2,TRBV12-5,ASGVAGANTGELF
large,NA,TRBV11-3,ASSPVRGSEKLF
NA,NA,TRBV30,AWSVTAGGYT
NA,TRBD1,TRBV15,ATSSGDRGTLIEQY
NA,TRBD1,TRBV30,AWSYGTGGLNTEAF
once,NA,TRBV6-8,ASRGRSGFTDTQY
NA,NA,TRBV5-1,ASSFWHGYNYGYT
NA,NA,TRBV25-1,ASSETRGNTIY
NA,NA,TRBV25-1,ASNFAGEDGYT
NA,NA,TRBV7-5,ASSLPRAPNEQF
large,NA,TRBV28,ASYNVRGWTEEKLF
NA,TRBD1,TRBV11-3,ASSLQGQSYEQY
NA,NA,TRBV11-3,ASNTGTYSYEQY
NA,NA,TRBV15,ATSSIRTDNQPQH
once,TRBD1,TRBV11-3,ASSGGQGPLYGYT
NA,TRBD1,TRBV28,ASSSIMDRGH
NA,TRBD1,TRBV6-8,ASSLLPGQGNTEAF
few,NA,TRBV28,ASRQQDNTEAF
NA,NA,TRBV19,ASNLGQTPGGYT
NA,NA,TRBV30,AWSVPHAAEKLF
NA,NA,TRBV6-8,ASGKAGDIFEAF
NA,NA,TRBV5-1,ASSSGQLNTEAF
NA,TRBD2,TRBV7-7,ASSDRLAGTTDTQY
NA,NA,TRBV19,ASTHTLAVFYGYT
NA,TRBD2,TRBV28,ASSRLAGEETQY
NA,TRBD1,TRBV11-3,ASSWGQGGHEKLF
NA,TRBD1,TRBV11-3,ASSAEGPGQNYGYT
few,NA,TRBV7-6,ASSAPIGSNYGYT
once,NA,TRBV6-8,ASSITDGTGQETQY
NA,NA,TRBV6-8,ASSETNTGELF
few,NA,TRBV6-8,ASSDSGANVLT
NA,TRBD1,TRBV6-8,ASSTQTGDEKLF
NA,NA,TRBV11-3,ASSIGRAETTGELF